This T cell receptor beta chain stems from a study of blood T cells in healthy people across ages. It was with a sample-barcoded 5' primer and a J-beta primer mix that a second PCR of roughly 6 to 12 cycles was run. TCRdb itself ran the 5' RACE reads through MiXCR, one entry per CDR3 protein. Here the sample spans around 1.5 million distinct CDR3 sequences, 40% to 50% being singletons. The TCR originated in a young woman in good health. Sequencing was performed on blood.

In DNA form, the CDR3 reads TGCAGTGCGCGAGGACTAGCGGGAGTTAGATCCTACAATGAGCAGTTCTTC. It encodes CSARGLAGVRSYNEQFF. V is TRBV20-1 and J is TRBJ2-1; 13 bases align to TRBD2. This CDR3 spans 17 amino acids. After removal of 6 bases from V and 1 base from J, the junction contained 9 bases not matched to a gene. The germline V gene has CDR1 DFQATT and CDR2 SNEGSKA (reference sequence).